The clone carrying this T cell receptor (beta chain) has at least ten counts. Its antigen is unidentified. Via MiXCR, TCRdb re-called the reads, giving one row per CDR3 protein. Found here are 560,000 or so distinct CDR3 sequences, approximately 17% of them singletons; the top ten hold about 24%. The data originate from a study of T cell repertoires in cytomegalovirus infection. Background on the study: Public TCR beta signatures indicated both CMV infection and matching HLA type.

Study-wide results and limits: The ex vivo response showed dominance by HLA-C-restricted CMV-specific TCR beta clonotypes.

The V end lost 2 bases, the J end lost 8 bases, and 18 bases lay between the germline ends. Per the germline V gene, CDR1 is SSHAT and CDR2 is FNYEAQ (reference sequence). The CDR3 is 16 residues long. The receptor's source is a human donor in good health (CMV status not recorded). Some clones in this sample may be carry-over from other donors' samples. The sequenced material came from CD8+ T cells from PBMCs. The chain uses TRBV7-7 and TRBJ2-2; the D call may be TRBD1 or TRBD2 (6 bases each). CDR3 in DNA: TGTGCCAGCAGCTTATCAGCAGGACGGGGGCGAGGGGAGCTGTTTTTT. This encodes CASSLSAGRGRGELFF.